These 30 T cell receptor beta chains originate from one sample sequenced in a study of lymphopenia after photon versus proton radiotherapy. Sequencing was performed with immunoSEQ multiplex PCR; in TCRdb, only in-frame clones are kept and a portion is missing. The sample consists of 25,000 to 30,000 clones, roughly 90% of them appearing once. This specimen was peripheral blood, taken from a patient treated with photon-based radiotherapy. The receptors stem from a woman between 45 and 60 years old with cholangiocarcinoma.

As DNA, the CDR3 is TGTGCCAGCAGCCGGCGGCTAGCGGGCAAGCAAGATACGCAGTATTTT. Protein: CASSRRLAGKQDTQYF. The rearrangement joins TRBV5-4 to TRBJ2-3; 8 bases match TRBD2. CDR3 length equals 16 residues. The V gene end was trimmed by 4 bases and the J gene end by 5 bases; junction bases not matched to a gene: 12. CDR1 SGHNT and CDR2 YYREEE come from the germline V gene (reference sequence).

This clone appeared a single time. This sequence joins TRBV27 and TRBJ1-1; a weak D match, TRBD1 (6 bases). CDR1 and CDR2 (germline): MNHEY, SMNVEV (reference sequence). Trimming removed 2 bases from V and 0 bases from J, with 13 bases in between. The CDR3 runs to 16 residues. The CDR3 DNA sequence: TGTGCCAGCAGTTTAGAGATGAGGACAGTGAACACTGAAGCTTTCTTT. It translates to CASSLEMRTVNTEAFF.

This chain uses TRBV19 with TRBJ1-3; no firm D call. CDR1 and CDR2 from the germline V gene are LNHDA and SQIVND (reference sequence). V was cut by 1 base and J by 5 bases, with 12 bases left in between. There are 15 residues in the CDR3. The CDR3: CASSIGASGRNTIYF. The CDR3, as DNA: TGTGCCAGTAGTATAGGAGCCTCCGGGAGAAACACCATATATTTT.

The chain joins TRBV18 to TRBJ2-7; tentative D call: TRBD1 (6 bases). V dropped 6 bases and J dropped 2 bases, with 17 bases sitting between them. Germline V gives CDR1 KGHSH, CDR2 LQKENI. The CDR3 is 15 residues long. DNA of the CDR3: TGTGCCAGCTCCTTTGTCGGGACACCAGCCTACGAGCAGTACTTC. Its translation: CASSFVGTPAYEQYF.

The chain links TRBV20-1 to TRBJ1-1; D uncertain. The V end lost 6 bases, the J end lost 8 bases, and 13 bases lay between the germline ends. CDR3 length: 11 residues. CDR1 is DFQATT, CDR2 SNEGSKA, per germline (reference sequence). CDR3 DNA sequence: TGCAGTGCACGAAAAGACGCCGAAGCTTTCTTT. This sequence encodes CSARKDAEAFF.

This chain connects TRBV7-2 to TRBJ2-3, with 7 bases lining up with TRBD2. V was pared by 5 bases and J by 2 bases, with 10 bases of the junction left unmatched. The germline gives CDR1 SGHTA, CDR2 FQGNSA. The CDR3 spans 16 residues. The CDR3 DNA is TGTGCCAGCAGCCTTTATAGACTAGCCTCCACAGATACGCAGTATTTT. It yields the protein CASSLYRLASTDTQYF.

This clone came up once. V gene TRBV30 combines with J gene TRBJ2-3, with D possibly being TRBD2 (6 bases). The V gene lost 4 bases and the J gene lost 1 base, with 15 bases spanning the gap. Per germline, CDR1 GTSNPN and CDR2 SVGIG (reference sequence). This CDR3 spans 15 amino acids. CDR3 loop: CAWTPFGGGTDTQYF. As DNA, the CDR3 is TGTGCCTGGACCCCGTTTGGAGGGGGCACAGATACGCAGTATTTT.

The chain employs TRBV18 and TRBJ2-1, with D perhaps given as TRBD1 or TRBD2 (5 bases each). CDR3 length equals 14 residues. Trimming cost V 2 bases and J 4 bases, with 9 bases left between them. Germline CDR1 is KGHSH and CDR2 is LQKENI. CDR3 loop: CASSPNGGYNEQFF. The CDR3 DNA sequence: TGTGCCAGCTCACCAAATGGGGGTTACAATGAGCAGTTCTTC. Based on the CDR3 plus reference TRBV18 and TRBJ2-1, the full variable domain is NAGVMQNPRHLVRRRGQEARLRCSPMKGHSHVYWYRQLPEEGLKFMVYLQKENIIDESGMPKERFSAEFPKEGPSILRIQQVVRGDSAAYFCASSPNGGYNEQFFGPGTRLTVL.

The rearrangement links TRBV7-9 to TRBJ2-1, with a tentative D call TRBD2 (6 bases). Germline loops: CDR1 SEHNR, CDR2 FQNEAQ (reference sequence). Between the trimmed V and J ends, which lost 0 bases and 2 bases, there was a span of 17 bases. CDR3 size: 18 residues. This CDR3 reads CASSLAGRTPVTYNEQFF. The CDR3 DNA follows: TGTGCCAGCAGCTTAGCGGGGAGGACCCCTGTGACCTACAATGAGCAGTTCTTC.

This chain uses TRBV15 with TRBJ1-4; a weak D match, TRBD1 (5 bases). Deletions cut 0 bases from V and 4 bases from J, with 12 bases between. The CDR3 has 16 amino acids. The V gene's germline CDR1 is LNHNV and CDR2 YYDKDF (reference sequence). The CDR3 nucleotides are TGTGCCACCAGCAGAGATGGTGGGGCAGGTAATGAAAAACTGTTTTTT. This sequence encodes CATSRDGGAGNEKLFF.

The rearrangement links TRBV7-8 to TRBJ1-2; TRBD1 agrees at 11 bases. Germline trimming cut 5 bases from V and 4 bases from J; bases unmatched to any gene: 6. The CDR3 sequence is 15 residues long. CDR1 is SGHVS, CDR2 FQNEAQ, per germline. CDR3 DNA: TGTGCCAGCAGCAGTGGGACAGGGGGAAGCTATGGCTACACCTTC. Residues: CASSSGTGGSYGYTF.

The chain combines TRBV5-1 with TRBJ1-6; D may be TRBD1 (6 bases). Trimming took off 2 bases at V and 7 bases at J, with 10 bases between the two ends. CDR3 length: 14 residues. The germline V gene has CDR1 SGHRS and CDR2 YFSETQ. The CDR3 sequence: CASSLRQENSPLHF. The CDR3 DNA follows: TGCGCCAGCAGCTTACGACAGGAGAATTCACCCCTCCACTTT.

This clone occurred once. CDR3 nucleotide sequence: TGTGCCAGTAGTCCAAACACTGAAGCTTTCTTT. This sequence encodes CASSPNTEAFF. This chain uses TRBV19 with TRBJ1-1; D is ambiguous. The V end was cut by 5 bases, the J end by 2 bases, with 3 bases between. Germline CDR1 is LNHDA and CDR2 is SQIVND (reference sequence). The CDR3 is 11 residues long.

The genes are TRBV2 and TRBJ2-1; D not resolved. Germline assignment: CDR1 SNHLY and CDR2 FYNNEI. V lost 6 bases and J 4 bases, leaving 10 bases between the germline ends. The CDR3 runs 13 residues. This CDR3 reads CASSVTVYNEQFF. DNA for the CDR3: TGTGCCAGCAGCGTCACTGTTTACAATGAGCAGTTCTTC.

The chain uses TRBV5-1 and TRBJ2-1; 7 nucleotides match TRBD1. The CDR3 length is 12 residues. Germline values: CDR1 SGHRS, CDR2 YFSETQ. V lost 2 bases and J lost 9; bases outside the gene matches: 2. Here the CDR3 DNA reads TGCGCCAGCAGCTTCCGGGACAGTGAGCAGTTCTTC. Amino acid sequence: CASSFRDSEQFF.

As DNA, the CDR3 is TGTGCCAGCAGCTTAGGCGGACACTATGGCTACACCTTC. Translated: CASSLGGHYGYTF. This chain connects TRBV11-2 to TRBJ1-2, with D hard to call. There are 13 residues in the CDR3. In germline, CDR1 is SGHAT, CDR2 FQNNGV. Trimming stripped 1 base from V and 3 bases from J, with 6 bases between.

This chain joins TRBV5-1 and TRBJ1-1; no reliable D call. The germline CDR1 and CDR2 sequences are SGHRS and YFSETQ. V gave up 2 bases and J gave up 8 bases, with 13 bases separating them. There are 13 residues in the CDR3. This chain's CDR3 is CASSLMGRKEAFF. The CDR3, as DNA: TGCGCCAGCAGCTTAATGGGCCGGAAAGAAGCTTTCTTT.

V gene TRBV10-2 combines with J gene TRBJ1-1, with 10 bases that match TRBD1. There are 19 residues in the CDR3. Trimming took 0 bases from V and 3 from J; bases not matched to a gene: 13. The germline gives CDR1 WSHSY, CDR2 SAAADI. The CDR3 region is CASSESGTGATLLDTEAFF. CDR3 nucleotide sequence: TGCGCCAGCAGTGAGTCCGGGACAGGGGCCACCCTACTGGACACTGAAGCTTTCTTT.

This clone was detected once. The CDR3 reads CASSLSAGGSQPQHF. CDR3 nucleotides: TGTGCCAGCAGTTTATCGGCAGGGGGGAGTCAGCCCCAGCATTTT. The chain employs TRBV27 and TRBJ1-5, with TRBD1 matching over 7 bases. Per the germline V gene, CDR1 is MNHEY and CDR2 is SMNVEV (reference sequence). This CDR3 is built from 15 residues. J lost 6 bases, V lost 0 bases, and 5 bases had no gene match.

This chain uses TRBV6-5 with TRBJ1-2; TRBD1 matches at 11 bases. V lost 10 bases and J lost 7; bases outside the gene matches: 8. Germline CDR1 reads MNHEY; CDR2 reads SVGAGI. The length of the CDR3 is 13 residues. The CDR3 sequence is CATSDRGLSGYTF. CDR3 sequence (DNA): TGTGCCACCTCGGACAGGGGGCTAAGTGGCTACACCTTC.

The chain links TRBV5-4 to TRBJ2-6; D is unresolved. The CDR3 is 17 residues long. Germline CDR1 reads SGHNT; CDR2 reads YYREEE (reference sequence). The ends were cut back, 4 bases at V and 1 base at J, with 15 bases in the middle. CDR3 residues: CASSPRSDRSGANVLTF. CDR3 in DNA: TGTGCCAGCAGCCCCCGAAGCGACCGATCTGGGGCCAACGTCCTGACTTTC.

Only a few counts were recorded for this clone. This sample includes further DNA sequences coding for the same CDR3. This rearrangement joins TRBV6-1 to TRBJ1-2, with a weak D call TRBD1 (6 bases). This CDR3 has 13 amino acids. Germline loops: CDR1 MNHNS, CDR2 SASEGT. V was cut by 1 base and J by 6 bases, with 9 bases left in between. The CDR3 DNA follows: TGTGCCAGCAGTGAAGACAGGGATCATGGCTACACCTTC. Its translation: CASSEDRDHGYTF.

V usage is TRBV19 and J usage is TRBJ1-3; D remains unclear. Trimming stripped 6 bases from V and 5 bases from J, with 17 bases between. Germline CDR1 LNHDA, CDR2 SQIVND (reference sequence). This CDR3 has 15 residues. For the CDR3, the DNA is TGTGCCAGTAGGGGCGGGCCTCTTGCCCGAAACACCATATATTTT. This codes for CASRGGPLARNTIYF.

The chain employs TRBV7-7 and TRBJ2-1; possibly TRBD1 or TRBD2 for D (5 bases each). The CDR3 covers 14 residues. The V gene lost 0 bases and the J gene lost 3 bases, with 6 bases spanning the gap. Germline-derived CDR1 and CDR2 are SSHAT and FNYEAQ (reference sequence). CDR3 nucleotides: TGTGCCAGCAGCTTAGCGGGGGACTACAATGAGCAGTTCTTC. Protein sequence: CASSLAGDYNEQFF.

The chain is built from TRBV5-6 and TRBJ2-7, with 8 bases fitting TRBD1. The germline CDR1 and CDR2 sequences are SGHDT and YYEEEE. This CDR3 is 14 amino acids long. V trimming: 2 bases; J trimming: 3 bases; junction bases outside the gene matches: 4. Here the CDR3 reads CASSFGTGNYEQYF. In nucleotides, the CDR3 is TGTGCCAGCAGCTTCGGGACAGGAAACTACGAGCAGTACTTC.

The rearrangement uses TRBV5-1 and TRBJ1-4, with 10 bases that match TRBD1. Germline loops: CDR1 SGHRS, CDR2 YFSETQ. Trimming removed 4 bases from V and 7 bases from J; junction bases left unmatched: 7. The CDR3 sequence is 15 residues long. This CDR3 reads CASSIDRGQGEKLFF. The DNA of the CDR3 is TGCGCCAGCAGCATCGACAGGGGGCAGGGTGAAAAACTGTTTTTT.

The V gene is TRBV4-3, the J gene TRBJ2-2; the D gene is possibly TRBD2 (6 bases). This CDR3 has 15 residues. Germline V gene lookup returns CDR1 LGHNA and CDR2 YSLEER. Trimming shortened V by 1 base and J by 4 bases, and 10 bases separated the two germline ends. The CDR3 DNA is TGCGCCAGCAGCCAAGGAGCTAGCGTCACCGGGGAGCTGTTTTTT. Its translation: CASSQGASVTGELFF.

The chain combines TRBV4-1 with TRBJ2-7; the match to TRBD1 covers 9 bases. The germline gives CDR1 MGHRA, CDR2 YSYEKL. The trim removed 4 bases at V and 4 bases at J, leaving 5 bases unmatched. The length of the CDR3 is 14 residues. CDR3 bases: TGCGCCAGCAGCCTGACAGGGGGGGTTTACGAGCAGTACTTC. It encodes CASSLTGGVYEQYF.

This clone was detected once. The chain links TRBV5-1 to TRBJ2-1; tentative D call: TRBD1 (6 bases). Trimming shortened V by 3 bases and J by 10 bases, and 14 bases separated the two germline ends. CDR1 SGHRS and CDR2 YFSETQ come from the germline V gene. This CDR3 contains 13 residues. In DNA, the CDR3 is TGCGCCAGCAGCTACTCCCTTGACAGGGAGCAGTTCTTC. Protein product: CASSYSLDREQFF.

V and J are TRBV18 and TRBJ2-2; D may correspond to TRBD1 or TRBD2 (5 bases each). The V end lost 2 bases, the J end lost 0 bases, and 16 bases lay between the germline ends. CDR1 KGHSH and CDR2 LQKENI come from the germline V gene. This CDR3 contains 18 residues. The CDR3 coding sequence is TGTGCCAGCTCACCAGGGGGTAGTCGCAGGTCGAACACCGGGGAGCTGTTTTTT. It is translated as CASSPGGSRRSNTGELFF.